The T cell receptor beta chain described here comes from a study of T cell repertoires in cytomegalovirus infection. Study-level background: HLA-C-restricted CMV epitopes, recently identified, and well-studied HLA-B-restricted ones were used by the study.

TCRdb recomputed calls from the reads with MiXCR, one row per CDR3 protein. The repertoire consists of 550,000 to 850,000 distinct CDR3 sequences, with around a third occurring once and the leading ten covering 15% to 20%. Points on this clonotype: Its cognate antigen is unknown.

Findings of the study overall: Carriers of CMV plus the relevant HLA were identified by cumulative public TCR beta family frequency. HLA-C-restricted CMV clonotypes gave the most frequent clonotype in two of eight donors.

Trimming cost V 2 bases and J 5 bases; bases outside gene matches: 3. Germline values: CDR1 SGHVT, CDR2 SQSDAQ. The CDR3 covers 14 residues. The sequenced sample was cultured PBMCs, obtained from culture after CMV antigen stimulation. The chain links TRBV7-4 to TRBJ2-7; 10 positions agree with TRBD1. This receptor was taken from a human donor in good health (CMV status not recorded). Some clones in this sample may be carry-over from other donors' samples. The CDR3 bases are TGTGCCAGCAGCTTACTGGACAGGGGGGACGAGCAGTACTTC. The encoded protein is CASSLLDRGDEQYF.